What follows are 25 T cell receptor beta chains derived from one specimen sequenced in a study of monozygotic twins with inflammatory bowel disease. TCRdb derives one entry per CDR3 protein from the 5' RACE reads, leaving out DNA. This sample contains approximately 340,000 distinct CDR3 sequences. Sequencing was done on a sample of blood. The source of these receptors is a human donor with ulcerative colitis or Crohn's disease, or a healthy co-twin of an affected twin (not recorded which).

V is TRBV10-2 and J is TRBJ2-7; the D call from TCRdb, TRBD1, cannot be confirmed without DNA. The CDR3 spans 14 residues. From germline, CDR1 is WSHSY and CDR2 SAAADI. The CDR3 sequence: CASKWGLGTYEQYF.

This chain links TRBV7-3 with TRBJ2-2; the TRBD2 assignment by TCRdb is unverifiable without DNA. In germline, CDR1 is SGHTA, CDR2 FQGTGA. This CDR3 is built from 15 residues. The CDR3 loop is CASSPASGNTGELFF.

The chain recombines TRBV20-1 with TRBJ1-5. This CDR3 has 13 amino acids. Germline lookup yields CDR1 DFQATT and CDR2 SNEGSKA (reference sequence). CDR3 residues: CSARGTENQPQHF.

The chain recombines TRBV6-5 with TRBJ2-7. CDR1 is MNHEY and CDR2 is SVGAGI in the germline V gene. CDR3 size: 16 residues. The CDR3 spells CASSSSGSKGSYEQYF.

The chain uses TRBV30 and TRBJ1-1. The CDR3 spans 12 residues. The germline gives CDR1 GTSNPN, CDR2 SVGIG (reference sequence). CDR3 region: CAWSPVAHEAFF.

The V gene is TRBV10-3, the J gene TRBJ2-3. The CDR3 is made up of 13 amino acids. Per the germline V gene, CDR1 is ENHRY and CDR2 is SYGVKD. The CDR3 spells CAISAPMSDTQYF.

This chain connects TRBV12-3 or TRBV12-4 to TRBJ2-4; with no DNA, the TCRdb D assignment of TRBD2 cannot be verified. The CDR3 contains 16 residues. CDR3 region: CASSSPSGGYENIQYF.

CDR3 protein: CASSQDAGRGEETQYF. J is TRBJ2-5 and V is TRBV4-3; the D call of TRBD1 rests on TCRdb alone, since no DNA is present to check it. The CDR3 is 16 amino acids. Germline CDR1 LGHNA, CDR2 YSLEER.

V and J are TRBV11-2 and TRBJ2-7. The CDR3 totals 13 residues. The germline CDR1 and CDR2 sequences are SGHAT and FQNNGV. This CDR3 reads CASSSSLTYEQYF.

This chain uses TRBV7-2 with TRBJ2-7; the TCRdb call, TRBD1, lacks DNA for checking. Germline V gene lookup returns CDR1 SGHTA and CDR2 FQGNSA. This CDR3 region has 15 residues. The CDR3: CASSLEGDRGYEQYF.

This chain joins TRBV14 and TRBJ1-1; TCRdb returns TRBD1, unconfirmable since there is no DNA. The CDR3 extends over 15 amino acids. Germline CDR1 and CDR2: SGHDN and FVKESK. The CDR3: CASSRLGQKDTEAFF.

This rearrangement joins TRBV27 to TRBJ1-2; TCRdb designates TRBD1, a call that cannot be tested without DNA. The V gene's germline CDR1 is MNHEY and CDR2 SMNVEV (reference sequence). The CDR3 covers 14 residues. CDR3 sequence reads: CASSPGTGIPSYTF.

The CDR3 protein is CASRRGTGSDTQYF. The chain employs TRBV2 and TRBJ2-3; TCRdb's D gene call, TRBD1, goes unchecked for lack of DNA. Germline assignment: CDR1 SNHLY and CDR2 FYNNEI. The CDR3 runs 14 residues.

This CDR3 is CASSLKGGPYGYTF. This sequence joins TRBV5-6 and TRBJ1-2; there is no DNA to check the TCRdb D call of TRBD1. Germline values: CDR1 SGHDT, CDR2 YYEEEE. The CDR3 is 14 residues long.

The chain is built from TRBV7-2 and TRBJ2-5; lacking DNA, the TRBD2 call made by TCRdb goes unchecked. CDR1 is SGHTA, CDR2 FQGNSA, per germline. The CDR3 totals 14 residues. The CDR3 protein is CASRVAGTQETQYF.

The V gene is TRBV7-9, the J gene TRBJ2-5; TCRdb returns TRBD2, unconfirmable since there is no DNA. The CDR3 runs to 15 residues. CDR1 is SEHNR and CDR2 is FQNEAQ in the germline V gene (reference sequence). The CDR3 region is CASSSGLAGTETQYF.

CDR3 region: CASRNSGGKETQYF. This chain connects TRBV12-3 or TRBV12-4 to TRBJ2-5; TCRdb designates TRBD2, a call that cannot be tested without DNA. CDR3 length equals 14 residues.

This chain connects TRBV6-1 to TRBJ1-2; absent DNA, TCRdb's TRBD1 call cannot be checked. CDR1 is MNHNS, CDR2 SASEGT, per germline. The CDR3 is made up of 14 amino acids. The CDR3 reads CASSPVGQAYGYTF.

V usage is TRBV7-9 and J usage is TRBJ2-1; TCRdb indicates TRBD1, and absent DNA this call remains unverified. The CDR3 consists of 17 residues. The V gene's germline CDR1 is SEHNR and CDR2 FQNEAQ (reference sequence). CDR3 region: CASSLPHNGVGVNEQFF.

The chain joins TRBV19 to TRBJ1-2. This CDR3 is built from 13 residues. Per the germline V gene, CDR1 is LNHDA and CDR2 is SQIVND (reference sequence). The CDR3: CASTPTGTSIYTF.

The gene calls are TRBV15 and TRBJ2-5; TCRdb picks TRBD2, but there is no DNA to check that call. From germline, CDR1 is LNHNV and CDR2 YYDKDF (reference sequence). The length of the CDR3 is 14 residues. This CDR3 is CATSRSGPKETQYF. The entire variable domain, with the rest obtained from reference TRBV15 and TRBJ2-5, is as follows: DAMVIQNPRYQVTQFGKPVTLSCSQTLNHNVMYWYQQKSSQAPKLLFHYYDKDFNNEADTPDNFQSRRPNTSFCFLDIRSPGLGDTAMYLCATSRSGPKETQYFGPGTRLLVL.

The CDR3: CASSQPPATTIMSTEAFF. The V call is TRBV4-3, the J call TRBJ1-1; checking the TCRdb D call of TRBD1 is not possible without DNA. Germline V gives CDR1 LGHNA, CDR2 YSLEER. The CDR3 has 18 amino acids.

V gene TRBV6-2 or TRBV6-3 combines with J gene TRBJ2-7; as DNA is missing, the TRBD1 call by TCRdb cannot be tested. The CDR3 has 12 amino acids. The germline V gene has CDR1 MNHEY and CDR2 SVGEGT. This CDR3 reads CASSTRSYEQYF.

V is TRBV12-3 or TRBV12-4 and J is TRBJ2-2; the D call from TCRdb, TRBD1, cannot be confirmed without DNA. The CDR3 is 16 residues long. The CDR3 here is CASSFLRATNTGELFF.

V gene TRBV5-6 combines with J gene TRBJ2-7; TCRdb names TRBD2, which stays unverified in the absence of DNA. The germline gives CDR1 SGHDT, CDR2 YYEEEE. CDR3 size: 15 residues. CDR3 loop: CASSEIGTGDYEQYF.